This entry lists 9 T cell receptor beta chains sequenced from one sample in a study of T cell changes during pregnancy in multiple sclerosis. Produced via immunoSEQ multiplex PCR; TCRdb's table is partial and in-frame only. There are 80,000 to 100,000 clones in the sample; 93% occur only once, and almost 1% lies in the top ten. Sequenced material: peripheral blood, taken after pregnancy. These receptors came from a female donor with multiple sclerosis, enrolled in a pregnancy study.

Only one count was recorded for this clone. This sequence joins TRBV5-1 and TRBJ2-7, with 10 bases lining up with TRBD2. From germline, CDR1 is SGHRS and CDR2 YFSETQ. J gave up 3 bases and V 5 bases, and 8 bases lay outside the gene matches. The CDR3 sequence is 15 residues long. CDR3 sequence: CASRAGTSDIYEQYF. As DNA, the CDR3 is TGCGCCAGCAGGGCTGGGACTAGCGATATCTACGAGCAGTACTTC.

This clone came up once. The chain carries TRBV11-1 and TRBJ2-7; possible D gene TRBD2, 6 bases. The germline CDR1 and CDR2 sequences are SGHAT and FQDESV (reference sequence). The CDR3 is 15 amino acids. Trimming removed 5 bases at V and 0 bases at J, with 14 bases between. The CDR3 reads CASSTRGTYSYEQYF. The CDR3 DNA reads TGTGCCAGCAGCACTCGGGGGACCTACTCCTACGAGCAGTACTTC.

This rearrangement joins TRBV7-9 to TRBJ2-3; TRBD1 might be the D (6 bases). CDR3 size: 14 residues. V was shortened by 4 bases and J by 5 bases, with 13 bases between the two germline ends. Germline V lookup: CDR1 SEHNR, CDR2 FQNEAQ (reference sequence). CDR3 in amino acids: CASSSGVSVDTQYF. CDR3 sequence (DNA): TGTGCCAGCAGCTCAGGGGTCTCGGTAGATACGCAGTATTTT.

The V and J genes are TRBV5-1 and TRBJ2-3; TRBD2 is a possible D gene (6 bases). V dropped 0 bases and J dropped 6 bases, with 11 bases sitting between them. CDR3 length: 14 amino acids. Germline CDR1 and CDR2: SGHRS and YFSETQ. CDR3 bases: TGCGCCAGCAGCTTGGCGGTCGGGAGTGATACGCAGTATTTT. Amino acid sequence: CASSLAVGSDTQYF.

The V and J genes are TRBV5-4 and TRBJ2-1; the match to TRBD2 covers 10 bases. Per germline, CDR1 SGHNT and CDR2 YYREEE (reference sequence). The ends lost 4 bases at V and 6 bases at J; junction bases unmatched: 10. This CDR3 contains 16 residues. The CDR3 sequence: CASSPTPGLASNEQFF. CDR3 nucleotides: TGTGCCAGCAGCCCGACCCCGGGACTAGCGTCCAATGAGCAGTTCTTC.

J is TRBJ2-1 and V is TRBV2; 7 bases line up with TRBD2. V lost 8 bases, J lost 4 bases, and 5 bases stayed unmatched. In germline, CDR1 is SNHLY, CDR2 FYNNEI. The CDR3 length is 13 residues. The chain's CDR3 is CASPSGTYNEQFF. The CDR3 bases are TGTGCCAGCCCCAGCGGGACTTACAATGAGCAGTTCTTC. Complete variable domain (other parts from reference TRBV2 and TRBJ2-1): EPEVTQTPSHQVTQMGQEVILRCVPISNHLYFYWYRQILGQKVEFLVSFYNNEISEKSEIFDDQFSVERPDGSNFTLKIRSTKLEDSAMYFCASPSGTYNEQFFGPGTRLTVL.

The chain links TRBV30 to TRBJ1-1; D gene uncertain. CDR1 is GTSNPN and CDR2 is SVGIG in the germline V gene (reference sequence). With 3 bases removed from V and 2 bases from J, the gap between germline ends came to 19 bases. The CDR3 spans 16 residues. The CDR3 DNA is TGTGCCTGGAGGGACTTGTTCACGGTCAGAAACACTGAAGCTTTCTTT. Encoded protein: CAWRDLFTVRNTEAFF.

This chain joins TRBV5-1 and TRBJ2-1; possibly TRBD1 for D (5 bases). V shed 0 bases and J shed 3 bases, with 25 bases lying between them. Germline V gene lookup returns CDR1 SGHRS and CDR2 YFSETQ. This CDR3 spans 20 amino acids. The DNA for the CDR3 is TGCGCCAGCAGCTTGGAGGCACCCTTAGGCGACAGACCGAACTACAATGAGCAGTTCTTC. Translated, it gives CASSLEAPLGDRPNYNEQFF. Full variable domain (remainder filled in from reference TRBV5-1 and TRBJ2-1): KAGVTQTPRYLIKTRGQQVTLSCSPISGHRSVSWYQQTPGQGLQFLFEYFSETQRNKGNFPGRFSGRQFSNSRSEMNVSTLELGDSALYLCASSLEAPLGDRPNYNEQFFGPGTRLTVL.

The chain carries TRBV28 and TRBJ2-6; no clear D gene. Trimming left V 4 bases short and J 9 bases short, with 4 bases between. The CDR3 totals 11 residues. Per the germline V gene, CDR1 is MDHEN and CDR2 is SYDVKM. The CDR3 protein is CASSSNNVLTF. The CDR3 DNA reads TGTGCCAGCAGTTCCAACAACGTCCTGACTTTC.